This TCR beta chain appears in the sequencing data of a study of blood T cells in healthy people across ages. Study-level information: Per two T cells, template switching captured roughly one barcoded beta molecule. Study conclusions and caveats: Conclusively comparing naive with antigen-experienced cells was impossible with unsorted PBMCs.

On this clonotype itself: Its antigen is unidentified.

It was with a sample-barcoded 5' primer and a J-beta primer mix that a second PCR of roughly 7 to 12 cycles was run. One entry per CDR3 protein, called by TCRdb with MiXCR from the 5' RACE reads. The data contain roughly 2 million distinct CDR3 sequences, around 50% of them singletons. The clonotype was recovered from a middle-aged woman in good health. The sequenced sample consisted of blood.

The CDR3 DNA reads as TGCAGTGCCCTCAGCTGGGGCGGGGGGAGCACAGATACGCAGTATTTT. The encoded protein is CSALSWGGGSTDTQYF. The chain carries TRBV20-1 and TRBJ2-3; the match to TRBD2 covers 8 bases. J lost 0 bases, V lost 6 bases, and 11 bases had no gene match. The germline V gene encodes CDR1 DFQATT and CDR2 SNEGSKA (reference sequence). The CDR3 consists of 16 residues.